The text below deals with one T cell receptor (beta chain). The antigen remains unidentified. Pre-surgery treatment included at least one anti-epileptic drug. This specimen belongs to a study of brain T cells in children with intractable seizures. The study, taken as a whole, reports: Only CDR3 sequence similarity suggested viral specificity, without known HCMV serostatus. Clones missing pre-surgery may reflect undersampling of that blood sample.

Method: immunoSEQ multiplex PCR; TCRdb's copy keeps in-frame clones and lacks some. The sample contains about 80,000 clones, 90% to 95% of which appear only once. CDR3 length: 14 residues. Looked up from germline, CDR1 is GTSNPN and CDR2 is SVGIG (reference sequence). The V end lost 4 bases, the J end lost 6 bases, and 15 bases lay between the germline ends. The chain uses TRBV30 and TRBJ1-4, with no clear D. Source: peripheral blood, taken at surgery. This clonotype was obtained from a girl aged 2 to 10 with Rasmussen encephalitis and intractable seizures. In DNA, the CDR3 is TGTGCCTGGAATCGGACCCCTGGAGATGAAAAACTGTTTTTT. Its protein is CAWNRTPGDEKLFF.